The 11 T cell receptor beta chains below come from one sample, sequenced in a study of identical twins. TCRdb analysed the 5' RACE reads with MiXCR anew, one entry per CDR3 protein. The sample carries hundreds of thousands of distinct CDR3 sequences, approximately 20% recorded once. The data were also submitted as part of a second study, on yellow fever vaccine responses in identical twins.

Sequenced: CD4+ T cells sorted from blood. These receptors were obtained from a young woman in good health.

V and J are TRBV3-1 and TRBJ2-3; D is perhaps TRBD1 or TRBD2 (5 bases each). From germline, CDR1 is LGHDT and CDR2 YNNKEL (reference sequence). Trimming removed 4 bases at V and 4 bases at J, with 15 bases between. CDR3 length: 15 residues. The CDR3 protein is CASSLSGASPDTQYF. DNA of the CDR3: TGTGCCAGCAGCCTCTCCGGGGCGAGCCCAGATACGCAGTATTTT.

The chain combines TRBV5-1 with TRBJ1-1; D remains ambiguous. Looked up from germline, CDR1 is SGHRS and CDR2 is YFSETQ. Trimming shortened V by 2 bases and J by 1 base, and 12 bases separated the two germline ends. This CDR3 comprises 15 residues. The CDR3 DNA is TGCGCCAGCAGCTTTGCCCCGGCAGGGAACACTGAAGCTTTCTTT. Protein sequence: CASSFAPAGNTEAFF.

Here the CDR3 DNA reads TGTGCCAGCAGCCAAGTCCCAGGGTATACGCAGTATTTT. Its translation: CASSQVPGYTQYF. The chain employs TRBV3-1 and TRBJ2-3; a possible D gene is TRBD1 (5 bases). The CDR3 runs 13 residues. The germline V and J ends were trimmed by 1 base and 7 bases, with 9 bases remaining between them. Germline-derived CDR1 and CDR2 are LGHDT and YNNKEL (reference sequence).

This clonotype was detected only a few times. V and J are TRBV7-8 and TRBJ2-1; possible D gene TRBD1, 5 bases. Germline V gives CDR1 SGHVS, CDR2 FQNEAQ. V was cut by 7 bases and J by 6 bases, with 19 bases left in between. The CDR3 contains 15 residues. DNA for the CDR3: TGTGCCAGCAACAAAGCCCCAGGGCTCTTCAATGAGCAGTTCTTC. It specifies CASNKAPGLFNEQFF.

In this sample, this clonotype turned up many times. The chain recombines TRBV11-2 with TRBJ2-3, with D uncertain. Germline CDR1 SGHAT, CDR2 FQNNGV. With 2 bases removed from V and 4 bases from J, the gap between germline ends came to 7 bases. The CDR3 contains 13 residues. The CDR3 nucleotides read TGTGCCAGCAGCTTACTAGGCGCAGATACGCAGTATTTT. It translates to CASSLLGADTQYF.

This chain joins TRBV12-3 or TRBV12-4 and TRBJ1-1; D is unresolved. V lost 10 bases and J lost 4, with 13 bases in between. CDR3 length: 12 residues. This chain's CDR3 is CATLAGSTEAFF. The CDR3 DNA reads TGTGCCACCCTCGCCGGGAGCACTGAAGCTTTCTTT.

In its sample, this clonotype was seen a few times. The gene calls are TRBV6-1 and TRBJ2-1; TRBD2 matches 7 bases. Germline V gene lookup returns CDR1 MNHNS and CDR2 SASEGT. This CDR3 comprises 15 residues. Unmatched junction bases numbered 9, after V lost 7 bases and J lost 3 bases. DNA of the CDR3: TGTGCCAGCACCGAGGCGGGGGAGGGCTACAATGAGCAGTTCTTC. This encodes CASTEAGEGYNEQFF.

The V call is TRBV11-2, the J call TRBJ1-1; 9 nucleotides align to TRBD1. V was clipped by 6 bases and J by 1 base; unmatched bases: 6. The CDR3 spans 15 residues. CDR1 and CDR2 (germline): SGHAT, FQNNGV. The CDR3 loop is CASRPDRGANTEAFF. CDR3 DNA: TGTGCCAGCAGACCCGACAGGGGGGCGAACACTGAAGCTTTCTTT. Complete variable domain (other parts from reference TRBV11-2 and TRBJ1-1): EAGVAQSPRYKIIEKRQSVAFWCNPISGHATLYWYQQILGQGPKLLIQFQNNGVVDDSQLPKDRFSAERLKGVDSTLKIQPAKLEDSAVYLCASRPDRGANTEAFFGQGTRLTVV.

The chain couples TRBV28 to TRBJ2-6; D unclear. This CDR3 has 15 residues. Germline V gene data show CDR1 as MDHEN and CDR2 as SYDVKM. V lost 7 bases, J lost 2 bases, and 12 bases lay in between. CDR3 DNA: TGTGCCAGCATCGAGAGTGACACTGGGGCCAACGTCCTGACTTTC. Residues: CASIESDTGANVLTF.

The chain recombines TRBV14 with TRBJ2-1, with 7 nucleotides matching TRBD1. Trimming at V came to 3 bases and at J to 4 bases, leaving 9 bases not matched to a gene. The germline V gene has CDR1 SGHDN and CDR2 FVKESK. CDR3 size: 16 residues. CDR3 protein: CASSQSRDREYNEQFF. In DNA, the CDR3 is TGTGCCAGCAGCCAGAGCCGGGACAGAGAATACAATGAGCAGTTCTTC.

This clonotype was counted between two and nine times. J is TRBJ1-1 and V is TRBV20-1; no reliable D call. CDR1 and CDR2 (germline): DFQATT, SNEGSKA (reference sequence). The CDR3 is 14 amino acids. V was clipped by 6 bases and J by 4 bases, with 18 bases between them. The CDR3 DNA is TGCAGTGCCCCTGCTAGGAGGGAGGGCACTGAAGCTTTCTTT. Translated, it gives CSAPARREGTEAFF.